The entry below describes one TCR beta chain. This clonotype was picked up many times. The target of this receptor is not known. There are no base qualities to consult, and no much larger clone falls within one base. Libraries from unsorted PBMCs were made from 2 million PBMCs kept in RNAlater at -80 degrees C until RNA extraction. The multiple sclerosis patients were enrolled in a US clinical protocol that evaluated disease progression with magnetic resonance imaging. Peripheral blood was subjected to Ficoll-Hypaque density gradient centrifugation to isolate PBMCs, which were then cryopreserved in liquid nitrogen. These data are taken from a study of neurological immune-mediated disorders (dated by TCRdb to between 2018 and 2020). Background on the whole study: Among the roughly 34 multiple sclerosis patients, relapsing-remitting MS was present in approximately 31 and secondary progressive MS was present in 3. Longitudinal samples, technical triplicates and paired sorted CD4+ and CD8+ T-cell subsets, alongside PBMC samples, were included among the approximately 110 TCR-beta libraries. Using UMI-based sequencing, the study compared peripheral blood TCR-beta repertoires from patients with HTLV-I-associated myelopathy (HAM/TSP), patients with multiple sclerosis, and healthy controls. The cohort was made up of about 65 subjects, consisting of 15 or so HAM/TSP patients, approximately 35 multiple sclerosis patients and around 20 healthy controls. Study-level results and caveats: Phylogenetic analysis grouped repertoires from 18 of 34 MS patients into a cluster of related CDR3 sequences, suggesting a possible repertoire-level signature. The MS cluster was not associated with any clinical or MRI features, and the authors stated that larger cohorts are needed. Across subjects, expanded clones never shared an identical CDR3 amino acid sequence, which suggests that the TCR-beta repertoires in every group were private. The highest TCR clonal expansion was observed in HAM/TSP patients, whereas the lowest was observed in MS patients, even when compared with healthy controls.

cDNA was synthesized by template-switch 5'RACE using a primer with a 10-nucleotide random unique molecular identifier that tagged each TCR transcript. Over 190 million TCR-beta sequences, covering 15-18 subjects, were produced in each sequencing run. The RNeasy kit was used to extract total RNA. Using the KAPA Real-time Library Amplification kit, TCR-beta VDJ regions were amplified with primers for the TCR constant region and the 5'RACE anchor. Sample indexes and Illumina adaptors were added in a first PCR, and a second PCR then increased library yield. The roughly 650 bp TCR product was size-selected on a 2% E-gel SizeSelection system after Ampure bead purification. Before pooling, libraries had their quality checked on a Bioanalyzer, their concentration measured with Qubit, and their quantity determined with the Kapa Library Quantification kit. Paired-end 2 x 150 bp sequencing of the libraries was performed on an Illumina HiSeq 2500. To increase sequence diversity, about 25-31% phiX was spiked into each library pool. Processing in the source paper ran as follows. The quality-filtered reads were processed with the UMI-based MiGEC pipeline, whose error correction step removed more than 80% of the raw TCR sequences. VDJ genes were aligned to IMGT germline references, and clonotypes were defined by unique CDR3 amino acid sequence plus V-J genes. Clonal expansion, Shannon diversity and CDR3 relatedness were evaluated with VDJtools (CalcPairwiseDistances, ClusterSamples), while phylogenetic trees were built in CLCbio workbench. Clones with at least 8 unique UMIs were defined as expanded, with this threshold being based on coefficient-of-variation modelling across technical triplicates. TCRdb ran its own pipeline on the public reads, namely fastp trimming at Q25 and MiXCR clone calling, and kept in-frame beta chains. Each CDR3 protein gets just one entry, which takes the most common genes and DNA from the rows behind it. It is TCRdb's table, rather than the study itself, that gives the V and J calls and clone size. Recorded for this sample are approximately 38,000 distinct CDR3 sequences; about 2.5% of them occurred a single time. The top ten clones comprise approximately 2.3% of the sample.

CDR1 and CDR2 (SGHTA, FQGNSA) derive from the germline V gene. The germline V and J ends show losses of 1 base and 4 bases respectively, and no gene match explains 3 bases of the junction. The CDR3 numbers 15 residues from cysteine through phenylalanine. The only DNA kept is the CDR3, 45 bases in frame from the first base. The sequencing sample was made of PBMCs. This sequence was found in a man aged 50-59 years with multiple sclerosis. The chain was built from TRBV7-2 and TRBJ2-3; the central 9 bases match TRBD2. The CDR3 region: CASSLGGGAPDTQYF. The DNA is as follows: TGTGCCAGCAGCTTAGGCGGGGGGGCCCCAGATACGCAGTATTTT.